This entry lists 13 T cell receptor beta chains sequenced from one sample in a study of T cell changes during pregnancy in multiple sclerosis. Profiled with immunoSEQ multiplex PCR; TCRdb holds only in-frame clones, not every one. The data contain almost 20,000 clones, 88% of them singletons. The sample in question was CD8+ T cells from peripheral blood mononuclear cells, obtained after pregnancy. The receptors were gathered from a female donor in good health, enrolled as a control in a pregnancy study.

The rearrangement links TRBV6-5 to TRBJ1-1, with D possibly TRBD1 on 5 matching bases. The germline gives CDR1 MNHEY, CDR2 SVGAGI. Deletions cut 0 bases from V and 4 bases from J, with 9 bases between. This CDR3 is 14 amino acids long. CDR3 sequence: CASSYSNGGTEAFF. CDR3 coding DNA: TGTGCCAGCAGTTACTCGAACGGGGGCACTGAAGCTTTCTTT.

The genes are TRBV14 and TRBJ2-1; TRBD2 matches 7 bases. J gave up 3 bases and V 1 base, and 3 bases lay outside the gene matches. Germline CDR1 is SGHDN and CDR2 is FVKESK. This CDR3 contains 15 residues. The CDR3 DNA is TGTGCCAGCAGCCAAGTGTTAGCGGGCTACAATGAGCAGTTCTTC. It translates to CASSQVLAGYNEQFF.

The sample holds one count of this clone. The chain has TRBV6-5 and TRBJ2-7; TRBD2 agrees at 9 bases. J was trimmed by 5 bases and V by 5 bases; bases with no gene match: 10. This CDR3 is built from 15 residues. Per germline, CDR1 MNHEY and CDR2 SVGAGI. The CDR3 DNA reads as TGTGCCAGCAGTCGGGTTGGAATAGCGGGAGACGAGCAGTACTTC. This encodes CASSRVGIAGDEQYF.

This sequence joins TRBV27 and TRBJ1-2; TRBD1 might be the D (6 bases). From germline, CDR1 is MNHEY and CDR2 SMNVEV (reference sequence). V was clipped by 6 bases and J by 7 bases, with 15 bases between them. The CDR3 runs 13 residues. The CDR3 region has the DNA TGTGCCAGCAGGTCCGGGGGGCTCGGTGGCTACACCTTC. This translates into CASRSGGLGGYTF.

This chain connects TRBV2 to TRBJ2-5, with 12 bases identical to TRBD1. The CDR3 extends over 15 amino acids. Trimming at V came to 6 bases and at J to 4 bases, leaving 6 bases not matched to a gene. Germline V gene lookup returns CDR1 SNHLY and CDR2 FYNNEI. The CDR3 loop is CASRPGQGAGETQYF. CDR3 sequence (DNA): TGTGCCAGCAGGCCGGGACAGGGGGCGGGAGAGACCCAGTACTTC.

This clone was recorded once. This chain's CDR3 is CASSLSRDSWNQPQHF. In nucleotides, the CDR3 is TGTGCCAGCAGTTTATCCCGGGACAGCTGGAATCAGCCCCAGCATTTT. The chain combines TRBV27 with TRBJ1-5, with 7 bases identical to TRBD1. Trimming took 0 bases from V and 4 from J; bases not matched to a gene: 6. Germline lookup yields CDR1 MNHEY and CDR2 SMNVEV (reference sequence). There are 16 residues in the CDR3.

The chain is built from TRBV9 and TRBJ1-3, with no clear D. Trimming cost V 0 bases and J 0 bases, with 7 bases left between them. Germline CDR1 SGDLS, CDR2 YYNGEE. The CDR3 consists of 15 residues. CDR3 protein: CASSVDRSSGNTIYF. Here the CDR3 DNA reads TGTGCCAGCAGCGTAGATCGGAGCTCTGGAAACACCATATATTTT.

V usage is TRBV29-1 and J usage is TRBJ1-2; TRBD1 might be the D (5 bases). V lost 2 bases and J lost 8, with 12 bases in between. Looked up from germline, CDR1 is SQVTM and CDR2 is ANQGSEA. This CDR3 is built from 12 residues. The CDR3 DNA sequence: TGCAGCGTTGAAATAACAGGCTGGGGCTACACCTTC. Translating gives CSVEITGWGYTF.

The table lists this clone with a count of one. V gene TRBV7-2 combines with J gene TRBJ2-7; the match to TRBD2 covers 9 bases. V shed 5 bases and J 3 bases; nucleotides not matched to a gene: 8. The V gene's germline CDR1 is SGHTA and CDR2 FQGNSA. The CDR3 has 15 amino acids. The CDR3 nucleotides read TGTGCCAGCAGCCTCCGGGGTAGCGGGAGCTACGAGCAGTACTTC. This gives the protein CASSLRGSGSYEQYF. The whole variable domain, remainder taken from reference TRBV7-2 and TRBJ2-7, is GAGVSQSPSNKVTEKGKDVELRCDPISGHTALYWYRQSLGQGLEFLIYFQGNSAPDKSGLPSDRFSAERTGGSVSTLTIQRTQQEDSAVYLCASSLRGSGSYEQYFGPGTRLTVT.

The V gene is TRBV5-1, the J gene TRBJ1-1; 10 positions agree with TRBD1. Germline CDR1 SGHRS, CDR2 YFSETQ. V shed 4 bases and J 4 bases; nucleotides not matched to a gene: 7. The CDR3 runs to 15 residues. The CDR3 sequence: CASSVRTGGFTEAFF. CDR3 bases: TGCGCCAGCAGCGTCCGGACAGGGGGATTCACTGAAGCTTTCTTT.

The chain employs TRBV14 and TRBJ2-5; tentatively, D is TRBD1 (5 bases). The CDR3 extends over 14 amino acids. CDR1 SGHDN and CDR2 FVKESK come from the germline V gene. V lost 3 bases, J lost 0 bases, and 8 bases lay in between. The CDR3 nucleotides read TGTGCCAGCAGCCAGACAGATAACCAAGAGACCCAGTACTTC. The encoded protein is CASSQTDNQETQYF.

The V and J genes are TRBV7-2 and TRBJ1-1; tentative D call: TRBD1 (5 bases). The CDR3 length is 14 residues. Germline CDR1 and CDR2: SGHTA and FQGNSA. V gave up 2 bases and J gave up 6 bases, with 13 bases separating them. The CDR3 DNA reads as TGTGCCAGCAGCTTATGGGGGGAAGGGGCTGAAGCTTTCTTT. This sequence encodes CASSLWGEGAEAFF.

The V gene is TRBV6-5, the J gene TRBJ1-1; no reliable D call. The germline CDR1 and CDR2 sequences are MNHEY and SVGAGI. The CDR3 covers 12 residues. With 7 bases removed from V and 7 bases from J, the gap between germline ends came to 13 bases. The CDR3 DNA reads TGTGCCAGCACCCACGGGGTGGGTGAAGCTTTCTTT. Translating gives CASTHGVGEAFF.